Listed here are 9 T cell receptor beta chains from one sample, sequenced in a study of T cells after yellow fever vaccination. Each CDR3 protein is one row after TCRdb ran MiXCR on the 5' RACE reads. The sample lists about 200,000 distinct CDR3 sequences, approximately 3% occurring once. The sequenced sample was CD4+ T cells sorted from PBMCs, obtained 10 days after the yellow fever booster vaccination. The receptor source for this set is a man aged 18 to 30 who received the YFV17D yellow fever vaccine.

This clonotype was counted many times. V is TRBV6-5 and J is TRBJ2-1; 7 bases are shared with TRBD1. Trimming cost V 0 bases and J 7 bases; bases outside gene matches: 6. This CDR3 has 15 residues. Germline-derived CDR1 and CDR2 are MNHEY and SVGAGI. The CDR3 spells CASSYSRQGSNEQFF. In DNA form, the CDR3 reads TGTGCCAGCAGTTACTCGCGACAGGGTTCAAATGAGCAGTTCTTC.

This clonotype was recorded a few times. This CDR3 reads CASSLAYRGAGNEQFF. In DNA form, the CDR3 reads TGTGCCAGCAGCTTAGCGTACAGGGGGGCGGGCAATGAGCAGTTCTTC. The gene calls are TRBV7-8 and TRBJ2-1; 8 nucleotides align to TRBD1. V trimming: 0 bases; J trimming: 6 bases; junction bases outside the gene matches: 7. The CDR3 extends over 16 amino acids. The germline gives CDR1 SGHVS, CDR2 FQNEAQ.

This clonotype was observed a few times. The J gene is TRBJ2-7, the V gene TRBV20-1; TRBD2 is a possible D gene (6 bases). V was trimmed by 6 bases and J by 2 bases, leaving 14 bases between them. Germline-derived CDR1 and CDR2 are DFQATT and SNEGSKA (reference sequence). The CDR3 loop spans 13 amino acids. The CDR3 protein is CSAPGRGTYEQYF. CDR3 DNA: TGCAGTGCCCCTGGCCGCGGGACCTACGAGCAGTACTTC.

This clonotype was recorded at least ten times. The rearrangement joins TRBV7-2 to TRBJ2-1, with 8 positions matching TRBD1. This CDR3 region has 16 residues. After removal of 1 base from V and 7 bases from J, the junction contained 9 bases not matched to a gene. Germline values: CDR1 SGHTA, CDR2 FQGNSA. The CDR3: CASSLGGRGQRNEQFF. CDR3 nucleotides: TGTGCCAGCAGCTTAGGGGGCAGGGGGCAACGGAATGAGCAGTTCTTC.

This clonotype turned up a few times. CDR3 sequence reads: CASSLGTGLSYEQYF. CDR3 nucleotide sequence: TGTGCCAGCAGTTTGGGGACAGGGTTAAGCTACGAGCAGTACTTC. The chain carries TRBV27 and TRBJ2-7, with 9 positions matching TRBD1. CDR3 length equals 15 residues. Germline V lookup: CDR1 MNHEY, CDR2 SMNVEV (reference sequence). V dropped 3 bases and J dropped 3; count of bases not matched to a gene: 6.

The CDR3 bases are TGTGCCAGCAGTGAAACGAACCAAGAGACCCAGTACTTC. The encoded protein is CASSETNQETQYF. The chain links TRBV2 to TRBJ2-5; no clear D. The CDR3 extends over 13 amino acids. Germline V gene lookup returns CDR1 SNHLY and CDR2 FYNNEI. V lost 2 bases to trimming and J lost 0 bases, with 4 bases between them.

This clonotype was detected a few times. The genes are TRBV7-9 and TRBJ1-1, with a weak D call TRBD1 (5 bases). Trimming took 1 base from V and 4 from J, leaving 16 bases between them. This CDR3 is 16 amino acids long. CDR1 and CDR2 (germline): SEHNR, FQNEAQ (reference sequence). CDR3 sequence reads: CASSLGVSGTGTEAFF. CDR3 sequence (DNA): TGTGCCAGCAGCTTAGGGGTCTCGGGGACGGGCACTGAAGCTTTCTTT.

This clonotype was recorded many times. The V call is TRBV7-8, the J call TRBJ2-3, with D perhaps matching TRBD1 (6 bases). The CDR3 has 14 residues. The ends were cut back, 6 bases at V and 0 bases at J, with 10 bases in the middle. Per the germline V gene, CDR1 is SGHVS and CDR2 is FQNEAQ. The CDR3 coding sequence is TGTGCCAGCAGGAAGGGGGAGAGCACAGATACGCAGTATTTT. Its translation: CASRKGESTDTQYF.

The sample holds many counts of this clonotype. The chain couples TRBV20-1 to TRBJ1-4; TRBD1 is a possible D gene (6 bases). The CDR3 sequence is 14 residues long. Trimming cost V 3 bases and J 7 bases, with 15 bases left between them. Looked up from germline, CDR1 is DFQATT and CDR2 is SNEGSKA (reference sequence). CDR3 in amino acids: CSASPPGGGEKLFF. CDR3 DNA sequence: TGCAGTGCTAGTCCCCCCGGAGGGGGTGAAAAACTGTTTTTT.